Below, 4 T cell receptor beta chains from the same sample are listed, as sequenced in a study of Graves' ophthalmopathy and Graves' hyperthyroidism. As the template, RNA transcripts were used to amplify TCR beta CDR3 regions. HTBI primers were used in a first-round RT-PCR, which preceded a second-round multiplex PCR. TCRdb ran MiXCR on the multiplex PCR reads and lists one entry per CDR3 protein. This sample has 40,000 or so distinct CDR3 sequences, with roughly 50% found just once. The sequencing input was peripheral blood. The receptor set was obtained from an adult woman with stable Graves' hyperthyroidism.

This clonotype showed up just a few times. The chain recombines TRBV6-1 with TRBJ2-1; D perhaps matches TRBD1 (6 bases). CDR1 and CDR2 (germline): MNHNS, SASEGT. The CDR3 is 17 amino acids. The ends were cut back, 1 base at V and 10 bases at J, with 23 bases in the middle. The DNA for the CDR3 is TGTGCCAGCAGTGAAGACTGGCGTGGGGGCAGGGCATACGAGCAGTTCTTC. It is translated as CASSEDWRGGRAYEQFF.

This clonotype showed up many times. This chain joins TRBV12-3 or TRBV12-4 and TRBJ2-5; D may be TRBD1 or TRBD2 (5 bases each). V lost 3 bases and J 5 bases, leaving 13 bases between the germline ends. The CDR3 has 14 residues. CDR3 coding DNA: TGTGCCAGCAGTTTGACAGTAGGGGAGGAGACCCAGTACTTC. The encoded protein is CASSLTVGEETQYF.

V and J are TRBV7-9 and TRBJ2-2; 9 nucleotides align to TRBD1. Germline CDR1 SEHNR, CDR2 FQNEAQ (reference sequence). With 2 bases clipped from V and 0 bases from J, the junction kept 1 base outside the gene matches. CDR3 length: 16 amino acids. The CDR3 is CASSLTGGPNTGELFF. In nucleotides, the CDR3 is TGTGCCAGCAGCTTAACAGGGGGCCCGAACACCGGGGAGCTGTTTTTT.

V usage is TRBV20-1 and J usage is TRBJ2-5; 8 bases map to TRBD2. This CDR3 region has 14 residues. Trimming at V came to 6 bases and at J to 5 bases, leaving 11 bases not matched to a gene. Germline-derived CDR1 and CDR2 are DFQATT and SNEGSKA (reference sequence). CDR3 residues: CSAGPGRAGETQYF. As DNA, the CDR3 is TGCAGTGCGGGCCCCGGGAGGGCCGGGGAGACCCAGTACTTC.